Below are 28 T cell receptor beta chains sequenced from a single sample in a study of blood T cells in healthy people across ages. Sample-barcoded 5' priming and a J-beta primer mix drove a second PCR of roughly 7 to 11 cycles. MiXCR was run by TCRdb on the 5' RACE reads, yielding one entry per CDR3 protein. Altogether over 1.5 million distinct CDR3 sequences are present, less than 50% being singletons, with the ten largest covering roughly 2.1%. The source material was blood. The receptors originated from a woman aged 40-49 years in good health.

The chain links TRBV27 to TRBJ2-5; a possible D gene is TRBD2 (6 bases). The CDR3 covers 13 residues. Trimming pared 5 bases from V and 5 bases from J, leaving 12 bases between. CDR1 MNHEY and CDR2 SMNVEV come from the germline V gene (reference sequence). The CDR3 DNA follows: TGTGCCAGCAGTGCGGGACCCCCGGAGACCCAGTACTTC. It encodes CASSAGPPETQYF.

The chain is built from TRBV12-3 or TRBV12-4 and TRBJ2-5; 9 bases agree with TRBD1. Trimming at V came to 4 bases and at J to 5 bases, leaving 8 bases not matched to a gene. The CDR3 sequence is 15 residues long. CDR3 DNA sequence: TGTGCCAGCAGTTCTCTACAGGGGGCGAGGGAGACCCAGTACTTC. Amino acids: CASSSLQGARETQYF.

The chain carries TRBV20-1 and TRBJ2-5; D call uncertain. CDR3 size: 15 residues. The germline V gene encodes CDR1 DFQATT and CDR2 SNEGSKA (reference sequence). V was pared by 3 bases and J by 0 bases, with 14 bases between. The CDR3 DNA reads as TGCAGTGCTAGTAGCTCCCAGAACTACCAAGAGACCCAGTACTTC. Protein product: CSASSSQNYQETQYF.

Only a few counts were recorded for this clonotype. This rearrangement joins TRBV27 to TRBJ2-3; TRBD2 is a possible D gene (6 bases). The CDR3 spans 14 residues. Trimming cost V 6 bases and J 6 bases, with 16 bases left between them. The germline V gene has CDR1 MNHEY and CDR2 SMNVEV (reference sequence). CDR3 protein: CASREGTGEDTQYF. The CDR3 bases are TGTGCCAGCAGGGAGGGGACGGGCGAGGATACGCAGTATTTT.

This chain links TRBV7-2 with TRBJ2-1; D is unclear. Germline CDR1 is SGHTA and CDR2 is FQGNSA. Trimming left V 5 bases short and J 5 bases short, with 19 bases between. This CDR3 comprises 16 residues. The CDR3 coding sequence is TGTGCCAGCAGCCTTTGGACCGACATTAGGGACAATGAGCAGTTCTTC. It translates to CASSLWTDIRDNEQFF.

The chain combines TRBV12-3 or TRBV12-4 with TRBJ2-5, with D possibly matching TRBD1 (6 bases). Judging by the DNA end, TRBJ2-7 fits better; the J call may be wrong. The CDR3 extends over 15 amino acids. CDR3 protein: CASSFGGQTLYEQYF. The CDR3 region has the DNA TGTGCCAGCAGTTTCGGTGGACAGACATTATACGAGCAGTACTTC.

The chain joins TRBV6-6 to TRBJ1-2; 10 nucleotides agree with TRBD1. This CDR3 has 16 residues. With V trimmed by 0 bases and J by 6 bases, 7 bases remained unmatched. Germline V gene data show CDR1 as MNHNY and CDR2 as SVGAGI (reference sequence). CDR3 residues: CASSYSPGQGPDGYTF. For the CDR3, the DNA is TGTGCCAGCAGTTACTCTCCGGGACAGGGGCCCGATGGCTACACCTTC.

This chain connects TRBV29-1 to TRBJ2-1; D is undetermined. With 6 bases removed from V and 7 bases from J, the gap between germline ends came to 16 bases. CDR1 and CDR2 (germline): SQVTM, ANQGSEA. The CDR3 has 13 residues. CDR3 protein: CSVKDDAWNEQFF. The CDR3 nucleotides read TGCAGCGTGAAGGATGACGCCTGGAATGAGCAGTTCTTC.

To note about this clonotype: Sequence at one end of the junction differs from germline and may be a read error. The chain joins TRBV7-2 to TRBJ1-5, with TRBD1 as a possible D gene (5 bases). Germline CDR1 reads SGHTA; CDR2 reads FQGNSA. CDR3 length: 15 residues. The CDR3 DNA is TGTGTCAGCAGCTTGACAGACCTTAGCAATCAGCCCCAGCATTTT. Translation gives CVSSLTDLSNQPQHF.

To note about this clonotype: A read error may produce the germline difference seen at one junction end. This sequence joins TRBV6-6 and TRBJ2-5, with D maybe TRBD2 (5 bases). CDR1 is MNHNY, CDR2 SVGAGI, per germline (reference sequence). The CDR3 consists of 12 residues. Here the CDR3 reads CASSSGGEAQYF. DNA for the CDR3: TGTGCCAGCAGTTCTGGAGGAGAGGCCCAGTACTTC.

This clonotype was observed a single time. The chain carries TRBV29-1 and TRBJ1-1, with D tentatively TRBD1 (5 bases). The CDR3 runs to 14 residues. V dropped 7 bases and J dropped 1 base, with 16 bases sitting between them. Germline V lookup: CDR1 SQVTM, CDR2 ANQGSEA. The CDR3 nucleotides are TGCAGCGCCCGAGCCGCAGGGTGGAACACTGAAGCTTTCTTT. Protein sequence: CSARAAGWNTEAFF. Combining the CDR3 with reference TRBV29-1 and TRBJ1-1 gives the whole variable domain SAVISQKPSRDICQRGTSLTIQCQVDSQVTMMFWYRQQPGQSLTLIATANQGSEATYESGFVIDKFPISRPNLTFSTLTVSNMSPEDSSIYLCSARAAGWNTEAFFGQGTRLTVV.

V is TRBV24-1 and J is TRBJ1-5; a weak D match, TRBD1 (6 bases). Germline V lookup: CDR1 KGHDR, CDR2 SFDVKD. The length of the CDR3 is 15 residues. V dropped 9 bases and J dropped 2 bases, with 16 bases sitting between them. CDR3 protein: CATSTGGRGNQPQHF. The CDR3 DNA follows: TGTGCCACCTCGACGGGGGGGCGAGGCAATCAGCCCCAGCATTTT.

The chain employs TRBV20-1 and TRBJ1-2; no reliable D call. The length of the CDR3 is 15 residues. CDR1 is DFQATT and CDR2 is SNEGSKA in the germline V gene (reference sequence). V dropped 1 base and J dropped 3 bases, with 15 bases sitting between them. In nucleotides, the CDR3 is TGCAGTGCTAGAGTTCGGCTGGCGGGGTACTATGGCTACACCTTC. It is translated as CSARVRLAGYYGYTF.

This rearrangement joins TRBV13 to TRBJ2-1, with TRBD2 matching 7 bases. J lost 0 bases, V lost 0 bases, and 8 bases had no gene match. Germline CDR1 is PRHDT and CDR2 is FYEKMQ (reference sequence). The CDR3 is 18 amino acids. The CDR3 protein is CASSLGIGTTSSYNEQFF. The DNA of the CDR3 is TGTGCCAGCAGCTTAGGCATCGGGACTACGAGCTCCTACAATGAGCAGTTCTTC.

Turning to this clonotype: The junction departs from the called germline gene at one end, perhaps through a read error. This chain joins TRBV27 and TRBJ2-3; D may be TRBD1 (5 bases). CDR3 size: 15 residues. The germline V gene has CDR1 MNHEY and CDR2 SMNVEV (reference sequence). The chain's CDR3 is CASSPFGRPTDTRYF. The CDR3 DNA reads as TGTGCCAGCAGTCCCTTTGGCAGGCCGACAGATACGCGGTATTTT.

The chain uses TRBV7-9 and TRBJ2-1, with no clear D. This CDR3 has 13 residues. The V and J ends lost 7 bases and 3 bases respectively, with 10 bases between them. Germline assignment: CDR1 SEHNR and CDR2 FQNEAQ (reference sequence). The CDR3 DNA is TGTGCCAGCACACCGCCCGTCTACAATGAGCAGTTCTTC. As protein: CASTPPVYNEQFF. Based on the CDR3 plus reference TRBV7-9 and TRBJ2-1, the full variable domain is DTGVSQNPRHKITKRGQNVTFRCDPISEHNRLYWYRQTLGQGPEFLTYFQNEAQLEKSRLLSDRFSAERPKGSFSTLEIQRTEQGDSAMYLCASTPPVYNEQFFGPGTRLTVL.

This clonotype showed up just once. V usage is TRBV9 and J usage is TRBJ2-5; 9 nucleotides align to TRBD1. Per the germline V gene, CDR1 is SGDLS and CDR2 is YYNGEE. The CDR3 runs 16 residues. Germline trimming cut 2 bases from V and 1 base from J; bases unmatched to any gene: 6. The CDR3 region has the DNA TGTGCCAGCAGCGTTCGACAGGGGGGGTTCCAAGAGACCCAGTACTTC. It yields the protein CASSVRQGGFQETQYF.

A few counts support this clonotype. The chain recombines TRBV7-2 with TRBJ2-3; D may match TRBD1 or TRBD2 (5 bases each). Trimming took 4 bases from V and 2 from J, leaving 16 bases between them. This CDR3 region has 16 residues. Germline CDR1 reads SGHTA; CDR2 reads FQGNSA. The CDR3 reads CASSSPGTPYTDTQYF. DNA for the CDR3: TGTGCCAGCAGCTCCCCCGGGACCCCTTACACAGATACGCAGTATTTT.

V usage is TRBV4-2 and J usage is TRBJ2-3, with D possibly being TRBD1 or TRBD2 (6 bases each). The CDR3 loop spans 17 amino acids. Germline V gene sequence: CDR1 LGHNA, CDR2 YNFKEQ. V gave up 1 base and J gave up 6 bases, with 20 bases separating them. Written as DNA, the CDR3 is TGTGCCAGCAGCCAAGGGGACCAGGGGCCACGGGGGGATACGCAGTATTTT. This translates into CASSQGDQGPRGDTQYF.

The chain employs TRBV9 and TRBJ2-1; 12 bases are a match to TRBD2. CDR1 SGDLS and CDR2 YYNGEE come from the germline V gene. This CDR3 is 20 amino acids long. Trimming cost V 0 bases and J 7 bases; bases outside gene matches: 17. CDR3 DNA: TGTGCCAGCAGCGTAGGTACCCGGGCTAGCGGGGGGGCAGGGAGGAATGAGCAGTTCTTC. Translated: CASSVGTRASGGAGRNEQFF.

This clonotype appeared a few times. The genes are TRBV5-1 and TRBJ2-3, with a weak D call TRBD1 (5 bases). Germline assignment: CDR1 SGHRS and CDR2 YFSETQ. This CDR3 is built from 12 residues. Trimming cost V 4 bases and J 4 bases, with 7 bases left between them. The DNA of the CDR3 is TGCGCCAGCAGCAGGGGTTCAGATACGCAGTATTTT. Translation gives CASSRGSDTQYF.

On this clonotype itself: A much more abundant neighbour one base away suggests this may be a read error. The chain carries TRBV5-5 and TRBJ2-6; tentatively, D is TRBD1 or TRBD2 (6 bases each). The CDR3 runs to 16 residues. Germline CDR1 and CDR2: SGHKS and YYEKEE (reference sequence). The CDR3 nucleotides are TGTGCCAGCAGCTCCATCCAGGGGACTGGGGCCGACGTCCTGACTTTC. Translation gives CASSSIQGTGADVLTF. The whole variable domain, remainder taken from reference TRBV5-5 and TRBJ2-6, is DAGVTQSPTHLIKTRGQQVTLRCSPISGHKSVSWYQQVLGQGPQFIFQYYEKEERGRGNFPDRFSARQFPNYSSELNVNALLLGDSALYLCASSSIQGTGADVLTFGAGSRLTVL.

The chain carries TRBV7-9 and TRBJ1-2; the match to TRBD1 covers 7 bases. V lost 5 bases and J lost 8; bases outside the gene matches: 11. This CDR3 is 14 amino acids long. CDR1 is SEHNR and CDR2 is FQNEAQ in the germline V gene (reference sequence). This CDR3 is CASSILTGAGGYTF. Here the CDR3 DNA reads TGTGCCAGCAGCATACTCACAGGGGCAGGAGGCTACACCTTC.

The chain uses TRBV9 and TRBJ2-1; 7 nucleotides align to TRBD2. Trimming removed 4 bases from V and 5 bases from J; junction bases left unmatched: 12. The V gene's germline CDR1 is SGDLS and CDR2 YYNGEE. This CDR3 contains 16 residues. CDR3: CASSPPRGDPDNEQFF. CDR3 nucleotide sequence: TGTGCCAGCAGCCCTCCCCGGGGGGACCCGGACAATGAGCAGTTCTTC.

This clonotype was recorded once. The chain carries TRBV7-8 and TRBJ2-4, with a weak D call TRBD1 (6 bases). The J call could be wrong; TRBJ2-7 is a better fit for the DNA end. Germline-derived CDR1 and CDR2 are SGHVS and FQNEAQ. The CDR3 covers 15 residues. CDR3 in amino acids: CASSLFGTKTYEQYF. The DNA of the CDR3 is TGTGCCAGCAGCTTATTCGGGACAAAGACCTACGAGCAGTACTTC.

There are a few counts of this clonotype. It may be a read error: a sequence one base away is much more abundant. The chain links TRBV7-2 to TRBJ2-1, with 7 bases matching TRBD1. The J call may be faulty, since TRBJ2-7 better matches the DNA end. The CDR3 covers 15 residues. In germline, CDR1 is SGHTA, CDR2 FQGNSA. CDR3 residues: CASSMGQSSYNEQYF. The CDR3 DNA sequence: TGTGCCAGCAGCATGGGACAGAGCTCCTACAATGAGCAGTACTTC.

DNA for the CDR3: TGCAGTGCTCCTCCAATCGACCGAGAGACCCAGTACTTC. Translated: CSAPPIDRETQYF. The chain carries TRBV20-1 and TRBJ2-5; no clear D. Trimming took off 5 bases at V and 4 bases at J, with 14 bases between the two ends. Per germline, CDR1 DFQATT and CDR2 SNEGSKA (reference sequence). This CDR3 spans 13 amino acids.

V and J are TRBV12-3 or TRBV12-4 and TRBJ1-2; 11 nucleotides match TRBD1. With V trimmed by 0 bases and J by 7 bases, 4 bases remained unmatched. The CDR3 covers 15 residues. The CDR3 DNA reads TGTGCCAGCAGTTTAGCCGGGACAGGGGGTTGTGGCTACACCTTC. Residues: CASSLAGTGGCGYTF.